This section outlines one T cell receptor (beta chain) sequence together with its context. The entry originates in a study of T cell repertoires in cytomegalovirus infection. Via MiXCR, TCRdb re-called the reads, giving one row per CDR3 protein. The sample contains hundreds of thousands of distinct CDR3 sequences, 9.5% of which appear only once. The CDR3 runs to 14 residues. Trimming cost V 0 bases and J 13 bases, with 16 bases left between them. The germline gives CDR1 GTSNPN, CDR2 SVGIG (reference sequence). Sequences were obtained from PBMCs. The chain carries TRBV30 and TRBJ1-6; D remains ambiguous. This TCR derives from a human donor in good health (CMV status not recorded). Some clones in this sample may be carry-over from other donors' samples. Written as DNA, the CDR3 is TGTGCCTGGAGTGTTCCGGACTCAACATTCCCCCTCCACTTT. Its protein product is CAWSVPDSTFPLHF.